Below, 11 T cell receptor beta chains from the same sample are listed, as sequenced in a study of control samples from healthy donors and cancer patients (dated by TCRdb to the early 2020s). The library relied on the immunoSEQ multiplex PCR assay. TCRdb retrieved this table from immuneACCESS and kept in-frame rearrangements only. Not all clones are present; in checked studies, unresolved V genes account for under half, and no reason is known for the remainder. Here the sample has 50,000 to 55,000 clones; over 85% occur a single time. The ten largest account for approximately 1.4% of the sample. Sequenced sample: PBMCs. These receptors originate from a man in his forties with colorectal cancer.

The rearrangement links TRBV7-9 to TRBJ2-1; D is uncertain. The V gene lost 1 base and the J gene lost 5 bases, with 12 bases spanning the gap. Germline CDR1 is SEHNR and CDR2 is FQNEAQ (reference sequence). The CDR3 is 15 residues long. This chain's CDR3 is CASSLVRVRNNEQFF. For the CDR3, the DNA is TGTGCCAGCAGCTTAGTTAGGGTCAGGAACAATGAGCAGTTCTTC.

This clone was detected only once. V is TRBV10-3 and J is TRBJ2-3; 7 nucleotides agree with TRBD2. CDR1 ENHRY and CDR2 SYGVKD come from the germline V gene. CDR3 length equals 14 residues. With 6 bases clipped from V and 4 bases from J, the junction kept 7 bases outside the gene matches. CDR3 sequence: CAIRTSTSSDTQYF. As DNA, the CDR3 is TGTGCCATCAGGACTAGCACTTCGTCAGATACGCAGTATTTT.

This clone has just a few counts. This rearrangement joins TRBV19 to TRBJ2-7, with 12 bases matching TRBD2. Germline-derived CDR1 and CDR2 are LNHDA and SQIVND (reference sequence). J lost 3 bases, V lost 3 bases, and 3 bases had no gene match. This CDR3 spans 15 amino acids. CDR3 sequence (DNA): TGTGCCAGTAGTATTGGGACTAGCGGGCGCTACGAGCAGTACTTC. Amino acids: CASSIGTSGRYEQYF.

This sequence joins TRBV7-9 and TRBJ1-2; D perhaps matches TRBD1 (5 bases). Trimming shortened V by 1 base and J by 8 bases, and 11 bases separated the two germline ends. This CDR3 comprises 13 residues. The V gene's germline CDR1 is SEHNR and CDR2 FQNEAQ (reference sequence). DNA of the CDR3: TGTGCCAGCAGCTTAGGAGGGGTATGGGGCTACACCTTC. Translation gives CASSLGGVWGYTF.

This chain links TRBV3-1 (or the pseudogene TRBV3-2) with TRBJ2-7, with 14 bases lining up with TRBD2. This CDR3 spans 16 amino acids. The germline V gene has CDR1 LGHDT and CDR2 YNNKEL (reference sequence). V dropped 4 bases and J dropped 3; count of bases not matched to a gene: 5. The CDR3 nucleotides read TGTGCCAGCAGCCCAGGGACTAGCGGGAGCAACTACGAGCAGTACTTC. Translated, it gives CASSPGTSGSNYEQYF.

CDR3 region: CASSDRRLYGYTF. CDR3 DNA sequence: TGTGCCAGCAGTGACAGACGGCTCTATGGCTACACCTTC. The genes are TRBV27 and TRBJ1-2; perhaps TRBD1 as D (5 bases). The V and J ends lost 5 bases and 4 bases respectively, with 11 bases between them. The germline V gene has CDR1 MNHEY and CDR2 SMNVEV (reference sequence). This CDR3 is 13 amino acids long.

V and J are TRBV7-9 and TRBJ2-5, with D hard to call. There are 15 residues in the CDR3. Trimming cost V 3 bases and J 0 bases, with 11 bases left between them. The germline CDR1 and CDR2 sequences are SEHNR and FQNEAQ (reference sequence). CDR3 DNA sequence: TGTGCCAGCAGCTTTCCAGTCTCTTACCAAGAGACCCAGTACTTC. It encodes CASSFPVSYQETQYF. Full variable domain (outside the CDR3, taken from reference TRBV7-9 and TRBJ2-5): DTGVSQNPRHKITKRGQNVTFRCDPISEHNRLYWYRQTLGQGPEFLTYFQNEAQLEKSRLLSDRFSAERPKGSFSTLEIQRTEQGDSAMYLCASSFPVSYQETQYFGPGTRLLVL.

The V gene is TRBV12-3 or TRBV12-4, the J gene TRBJ1-1; 8 bases map to TRBD1. The CDR3 spans 12 residues. Trimming removed 6 bases from V and 11 bases from J; junction bases left unmatched: 8. The CDR3 region is CASRGQGVEAFF. The CDR3 DNA reads as TGTGCCAGCAGAGGACAGGGAGTGGAGGCTTTCTTT.

The V call is TRBV2, the J call TRBJ2-2; D may be TRBD1 (6 bases). Germline values: CDR1 SNHLY, CDR2 FYNNEI. Trimming removed 6 bases at V and 2 bases at J, with 13 bases between. There are 15 residues in the CDR3. The CDR3 spells CASRMDSFNTGELFF. Here the CDR3 DNA reads TGTGCCAGCAGGATGGACAGCTTTAACACCGGGGAGCTGTTTTTT.

The chain has TRBV11-2 and TRBJ2-7, with D maybe TRBD2 (6 bases). Germline V gives CDR1 SGHAT, CDR2 FQNNGV. The CDR3 is 14 residues long. Trimming cost V 4 bases and J 2 bases, with 12 bases left between them. The CDR3 loop is CASSSRDWAYEQYF. Written as DNA, the CDR3 is TGTGCCAGCAGCTCTAGGGACTGGGCCTACGAGCAGTACTTC. The full variable domain, with the rest looked up from reference TRBV11-2 and TRBJ2-7, is EAGVAQSPRYKIIEKRQSVAFWCNPISGHATLYWYQQILGQGPKLLIQFQNNGVVDDSQLPKDRFSAERLKGVDSTLKIQPAKLEDSAVYLCASSSRDWAYEQYFGPGTRLTVT.

V usage is TRBV4-1 and J usage is TRBJ2-3; no reliable D call. CDR1 and CDR2 from the germline V gene are MGHRA and YSYEKL. V was cut by 2 bases and J by 0 bases, with 15 bases left in between. The CDR3 runs 17 residues. The CDR3: CASSQIQSIPSTDTQYF. CDR3 in DNA: TGCGCCAGCAGCCAAATTCAGTCTATTCCTAGCACAGATACGCAGTATTTT.